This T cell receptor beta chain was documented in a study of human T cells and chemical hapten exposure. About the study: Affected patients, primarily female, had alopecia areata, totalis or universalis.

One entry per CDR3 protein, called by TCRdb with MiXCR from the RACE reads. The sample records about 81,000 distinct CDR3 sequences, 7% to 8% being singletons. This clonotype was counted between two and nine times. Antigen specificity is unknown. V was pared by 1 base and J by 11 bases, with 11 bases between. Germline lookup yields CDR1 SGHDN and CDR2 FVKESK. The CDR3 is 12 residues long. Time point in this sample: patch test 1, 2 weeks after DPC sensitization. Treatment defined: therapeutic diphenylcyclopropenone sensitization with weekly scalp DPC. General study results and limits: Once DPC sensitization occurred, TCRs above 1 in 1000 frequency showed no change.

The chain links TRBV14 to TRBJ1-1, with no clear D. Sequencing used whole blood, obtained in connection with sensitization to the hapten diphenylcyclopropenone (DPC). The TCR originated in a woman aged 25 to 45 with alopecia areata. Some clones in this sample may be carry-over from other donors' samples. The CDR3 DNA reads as TGTGCCAGCAGCCAAGCGGGGAGAGGGGCTTTCTTT. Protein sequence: CASSQAGRGAFF.